The rows below give T cell receptor beta chains drawn from one sample of a study of cytomegalovirus exposure and HLA in healthy donors. The table came from immunoSEQ multiplex PCR; TCRdb's copy has only in-frame clones and leaves some out. The table records 100,000 to 150,000 clones, 80% of them present only once. The material sequenced was PBMCs. The source of these receptors is a man aged 25-45 years in good health and CMV-seronegative. Both conserved end residues are part of each CDR3. A D gene is named only where the DNA matches it firmly. Where a row states a size, it is once, few, many or the class of an expanded clone; other rows omit it.

>TRBJ1-5|.|TRBD1|TRBV27
CASSPSGTGAVGNQPQHF
TGTGCCAGCAGTCCCTCCGGGACAGGGGCGGTGGGCAATCAGCCCCAGCATTTT
>TRBJ1-6|.|TRBD1|TRBV4-3
CASSQDDSQGSGKSPLHF
TGCGCCAGCAGCCAAGATGATTCACAGGGGAGTGGGAAATCACCCCTCCACTTT
>TRBJ1-1|.|TRBD1|TRBV28
CASSDRGPIEAFF
TGTGCCAGCAGTGACAGGGGGCCCATTGAAGCTTTCTTT
>TRBJ1-4|.|.|TRBV15
CATSRDKARTRYEKLFF
TGTGCCACCAGCAGAGATAAGGCCCGGACTCGATATGAAAAACTGTTTTTT
>TRBJ2-5|once|TRBD2|TRBV10-3
CAISRGGARETQYF
TGTGCCATCAGTCGCGGGGGGGCCAGAGAGACCCAGTACTTC
>TRBJ2-7|.|.|TRBV7-6
CASSQTENYEQYF
TGTGCCAGCAGCCAGACAGAAAACTACGAGCAGTACTTC
>TRBJ2-5|.|TRBD1|TRBV5-5
CASSPAWGTGDRETQYF
TGTGCCAGCAGCCCGGCCTGGGGGACAGGGGACAGAGAGACCCAGTACTTC
>TRBJ2-5|.|.|TRBV19
CSSSRATMETQYF
TGTTCCAGCAGTAGGGCCACCATGGAGACCCAGTACTTC
>TRBJ2-7|few|TRBD2|TRBV6-5
CASSWTSGGGSYEQYF
TGTGCCAGCAGTTGGACTAGCGGGGGGGGATCCTACGAGCAGTACTTC
>TRBJ2-2|.|TRBD2|TRBV9
CASGGGPTGELFF
TGTGCCTCCGGGGGGGGCCCCACCGGGGAGCTGTTTTTT
>TRBJ2-3|.|TRBD2|TRBV6-1
CASSGAGGFTDTQYF
TGTGCCAGCAGTGGGGCGGGGGGGTTCACAGATACGCAGTATTTT
>TRBJ2-4|.|.|TRBV4-1
CASSQRSPSAGAQNIQYF
TGCGCCAGCAGCCAACGTTCACCGAGCGCGGGGGCGCAAAACATTCAGTACTTC
>TRBJ2-7|.|.|TRBV7-2
CASSARTAHEQYF
TGTGCCAGCAGCGCCCGGACAGCCCACGAGCAGTACTTC
>TRBJ1-2|.|TRBD1|TRBV29-1
CSVEEQGSYGYTF
TGCAGCGTTGAGGAACAGGGGAGCTATGGCTACACCTTC
>TRBJ2-6|.|.|TRBV9
CASSAPLRGAGSGANGLTF
TGTGCCAGCAGCGCCCCCCTGAGGGGCGCGGGGTCTGGGGCCAACGGCCTGACTTTC
>TRBJ2-4|.|.|TRBV7-9
CASSPDRSGQYF
TGTGCCAGCAGCCCAGACCGCAGCGGCCAGTACTTC
>TRBJ2-7|.|.|TRBV2
CASSEARGSFYEQYF
TGTGCCAGCAGTGAAGCGCGGGGCAGCTTCTACGAGCAGTACTTC
>TRBJ1-6|.|TRBD1|TRBV28
CASRTGTGGLLGNSPLHF
TGTGCCAGCAGAACCGGGACAGGGGGCTTACTGGGAAATTCACCCCTCCACTTT
>TRBJ1-1|.|TRBD1|TRBV2
CASRGQGSAFF
TGTGCCAGCAGGGGACAGGGAAGCGCTTTCTTT
>TRBJ1-4|.|.|TRBV2
CASSERGLDEKLFF
TGTGCCAGCAGTGAACGGGGGTTGGATGAAAAACTGTTTTTT
>TRBJ2-3|.|TRBD2|TRBV28
CASSFGLAGGRITDTQYF
TGTGCCAGCAGTTTCGGACTAGCGGGGGGGCGGATCACAGATACGCAGTATTTT
>TRBJ1-4|.|.|TRBV10-1
CASSRGLRAHEKLFF
TGCGCCAGCAGCCGGGGACTACGAGCCCATGAAAAACTGTTTTTT
>TRBJ1-1|.|.|TRBV10-2
CASGPLQVNTEAFF
TGCGCCAGCGGGCCTTTACAAGTTAACACTGAAGCTTTCTTT
>TRBJ1-1|.|.|TRBV7-9
CASSLLDLNTEAFF
TGTGCCAGCAGCTTGCTAGACCTGAACACTGAAGCTTTCTTT
>TRBJ1-2|.|TRBD1|TRBV5-6
CASSLDRGNGYTF
TGTGCCAGCAGCTTGGACAGGGGAAACGGCTACACCTTC
>TRBJ1-4|once|.|TRBV6-1
CASIPGGWGNEKLFF
TGTGCCAGCATCCCTGGGGGGTGGGGGAATGAAAAACTGTTTTTT
>TRBJ1-6|.|TRBD1|TRBV2
CASSEATGGSPLHF
TGTGCCAGCAGTGAAGCGACAGGGGGTTCACCCCTCCACTTT
>TRBJ2-7|.|TRBD1|TRBV10-3
CAISYPGQGFYEQYF
TGTGCCATCAGTTATCCGGGACAGGGTTTCTACGAGCAGTACTTC
>TRBJ1-1|.|.|TRBV6-1
CASTDLMLPGAFF
TGTGCCAGCACCGACTTAATGCTCCCCGGAGCTTTCTTT
>TRBJ2-1|.|TRBD2|TRBV29-1
CSVEVGGGSSYNEQFF
TGCAGCGTTGAAGTCGGCGGGGGGAGCTCCTACAATGAGCAGTTCTTC
>TRBJ2-3|.|TRBD2|TRBV9
CASSVEEGLAGDTQYF
TGTGCCAGCAGCGTAGAAGAGGGACTAGCGGGCGATACGCAGTATTTT
>TRBJ1-1|.|.|TRBV7-8
CASSLVLQGSEAFF
TGTGCCAGCAGCTTAGTGCTACAGGGCTCTGAAGCTTTCTTT
>TRBJ2-4|.|.|TRBV11-2
CASSPTVAKNIQYF
TGTGCCAGCAGTCCGACAGTAGCCAAAAACATTCAGTACTTC
>TRBJ2-2|.|TRBD1|TRBV11-3
CASSFGQGPPELFF
TGTGCCAGCAGCTTCGGACAGGGTCCCCCGGAGCTGTTTTTT
>TRBJ1-4|few|TRBD1|TRBV18
CASSPEGQGISEKLFF
TGTGCCAGCTCACCTGAAGGACAGGGGATAAGTGAAAAACTGTTTTTT
>TRBJ2-5|.|.|TRBV7-8
CASSRDSNQETQYF
TGTGCCAGCAGTCGTGACAGTAACCAAGAGACCCAGTACTTC
>TRBJ2-1|few|TRBD2|TRBV7-2
CASSYGTSGRANNEQFF
TGTGCCAGCAGCTACGGGACTAGCGGCCGAGCTAACAATGAGCAGTTCTTC
>TRBJ2-1|few|TRBD1|TRBV6-5
CASRNTGGPYNEQFF
TGTGCCAGCAGAAATACAGGGGGACCTTACAATGAGCAGTTCTTC